Presented here are 27 T cell receptor delta chains from one specimen sequenced in a study of gammadelta T cells in human blood. TCRdb re-called clones from the RT-PCR reads using CATT. The sample has under 650 delta-chain clones; 45% to 70% are singletons. Sequencing was done on a sample of non-Vgamma9Vdelta2 gamma-delta T cells from fetal blood. These receptors were collected from a human fetus.

Note on this clone: TCRdb shows a much larger clone's protein in place of this DNA's translation, and the two differ at residue 14, likely through a read error; the protein shown is translated from the DNA. The chain uses TRAV29/DV5 and TRDJ1; D possibly corresponds to TRDD2 (9 bases). The CDR3 totals 23 residues. The ends were cut back, 2 bases at V and 0 bases at J, with 38 bases in the middle. The germline V gene has CDR1 NSMFDY and CDR2 ISSIKDK. In DNA form, the CDR3 reads TGTGCAGCAAGGGACCCTTCCTACGTTTTCTCTGGGGGACACGCGGCGTACACCGATAAACTCATCTTT. It codes for CAARDPSYVFSGGHAAYTDKLIF.

This clone has just a few counts. A single base is all that separates this from a far larger clone, so a read error is likely. The chain employs TRDV2 and TRDJ3; 9 bases are shared with TRDD3. CDR1 is GEAIGNYY and CDR2 is EKD in the germline V gene. This CDR3 has 19 amino acids. In DNA, the CDR3 is TGTGCCTGTGATCCCGCCTACTGGGGGAGCTCCTGGGACACCCGACAGGTGTTTTTC. Translated, it gives CACDPAYWGSSWDTRQVFF.

Regarding this clone: TCRdb attributes to this sequence the protein of a much larger clone, which differs from the DNA translation at residue 3; a read error is likely, and the protein displayed is translated from the DNA. The chain is built from TRAV14/DV4 and TRDJ1; 10 nucleotides align to TRDD3. The CDR3 contains 14 residues. From germline, CDR1 is TSDPSYG and CDR2 QGSYDQQN (reference sequence). The CDR3 loop is CAIRGGYVSDKLIF. As DNA, the CDR3 is TGTGCAATAAGAGGGGGATACGTGTCCGATAAACTCATCTTT.

This clone was seen a few times. One base separates it from a far larger clone, so it is likely a read error. The chain carries TRDV2 and TRDJ2; 9 nucleotides line up with TRDD3. Germline CDR1 GEAIGNYY, CDR2 EKD. The junction had 12 bases not matched to a gene; V was cut back by 2 bases and J by 12 bases. The CDR3 is 15 amino acids. The CDR3 DNA reads TGTGCCTGTGACAAGCCGGGGGATACCACCGATAAACTCTTCTTT. It is translated as CACDKPGDTTDKLFF.

About this clone: The protein that TCRdb holds for this DNA derives from a much larger clone and differs from the translated DNA at residue 7, which likely indicates a read error; the protein shown here is translated from the DNA. The rearrangement links TRAV38-2/DV8 to TRDJ2; no clear D. The CDR3 spans 13 residues. Germline CDR1 reads TSESDYY; CDR2 reads QEAYKQQN. V dropped 0 bases and J dropped 9 bases, with 9 bases sitting between them. CDR3 bases: TGTGCTTATAGGAGCGGGGTATCCACACAACTCTTCTTT. Protein: CAYRSGVSTQLFF.

Note on this clone: This likely came from a read error, as a far larger clone is one base away. The chain couples TRDV1 to TRDJ1, with TRDD3 matching 9 bases. The ends lost 3 bases at V and 0 bases at J; junction bases unmatched: 2. Germline V lookup: CDR1 TSWWSYY, CDR2 QGS. CDR3 size: 15 residues. The CDR3 nucleotides are TGTGCTCTTGGGGACCCTGGGGGATACACCGATAAACTCATCTTT. Translating it yields CALGDPGGYTDKLIF.

To note about this clone: TCRdb's entry gives the protein of a much larger clone, which mismatches this DNA's translation at residue 3, likely from a read error; the protein reported here is translated from the DNA. This chain joins TRDV2 and TRDJ3, with 7 bases that match TRDD3. Trimming removed 6 bases from V and 0 bases from J; junction bases left unmatched: 4. CDR1 and CDR2 (germline): GEAIGNYY, EKD. The CDR3 consists of 16 residues. The CDR3 coding sequence is TGTGCCTGTAATGGGGGACTCTCCTGGGACACCCGACAGATGTTTTTC. This encodes CACNGGLSWDTRQMFF.

With respect to this clone: TCRdb's protein for this DNA is that of a much larger clone and differs from the translation at residue 13, likely a read error; the protein shown is the DNA translation. The V call is TRDV2, the J call TRDJ1; 9 nucleotides agree with TRDD3. CDR3 length: 15 amino acids. The germline V gene encodes CDR1 GEAIGNYY and CDR2 EKD. The CDR3 is CACDKGDTYTDKIIF. In DNA, the CDR3 is TGTGCCTGTGACAAAGGGGATACGTACACCGATAAAATCATCTTT.

This clone was seen a few times. TCRdb's protein, taken from a much larger clone, differs from this DNA's translation at residue 15, likely owing to a read error; the protein displayed comes from the DNA. The rearrangement links TRAV38-2/DV8 to TRDJ1; 10 nucleotides match TRDD3. There are 16 residues in the CDR3. Germline assignment: CDR1 TSESDYY and CDR2 QEAYKQQN. Losses at the gene ends were 10 bases for V and 9 bases for J; bases not matched to a gene: 21. This chain's CDR3 is CAAYWGMQALTAQLIF. The CDR3 nucleotides read TGTGCTGCGTACTGGGGGATGCAAGCTTTGACAGCACAACTCATCTTT.

As to this clone: TCRdb attributes to this sequence the protein of a much larger clone, which differs from the DNA translation at residue 13; a read error is likely, and the protein displayed is translated from the DNA. The chain carries TRDV2 and TRDJ1, with 9 bases that match TRDD3. This CDR3 comprises 15 residues. The germline gives CDR1 GEAIGNYY, CDR2 EKD. In DNA, the CDR3 is TGTGCCTGTGACAAAGGGGATACGTACACCGATAAACGCATCTTT. Translated, it gives CACDKGDTYTDKRIF.

This clone is termed medium-sized. A far larger clone is off by one base, so a read error is likely. The V and J genes are TRAV38-2/DV8 and TRDJ2, with 7 bases aligning to TRDD3. Germline-derived CDR1 and CDR2 are TSESDYY and QEAYKQQN. V lost 10 bases, J lost 0 bases, and 12 bases stayed unmatched. CDR3 size: 16 residues. The CDR3 DNA reads as TGTGCTGCGTACCGGGGGATGCAAGCTTTGACAGCACAACTCTTCTTT. Translated: CAAYRGMQALTAQLFF.

The chain links TRDV2 to TRDJ1; 7 positions agree with TRDD3. The CDR3 has 22 amino acids. Per the germline V gene, CDR1 is GEAIGNYY and CDR2 is EKD. V was pared by 0 bases and J by 2 bases, with 26 bases of the junction left unmatched. The CDR3 reads CACDTEGSRPPWGGRGTDKLIF. Here the CDR3 DNA reads TGTGCCTGTGACACCGAGGGAAGTCGTCCTCCCTGGGGGGGACGAGGGACCGATAAACTCATCTTT.

Notes on this clone: A read error likely explains why the TCRdb protein, taken from a much larger clone, differs from this DNA's translation at residue 4; the protein shown is translated from the DNA. The chain recombines TRDV2 with TRDJ3; 9 nucleotides line up with TRDD3. CDR1 is GEAIGNYY and CDR2 is EKD in the germline V gene. J was trimmed by 0 bases and V by 4 bases; bases with no gene match: 6. The CDR3 loop spans 18 amino acids. The CDR3 loop reads CACETYWGSSWDTRQMFF. CDR3 bases: TGTGCCTGTGAAACCTACTGGGGGAGCTCCTGGGACACCCGACAGATGTTTTTC.

In this sample, this clone turned up a few times. A read error is likely here: a far larger clone is one base away. The chain employs TRAV29/DV5 and TRDJ1; 12 bases line up with TRDD3. This CDR3 contains 23 residues. Per the germline V gene, CDR1 is NSMFDY and CDR2 is ISSIKDK. As DNA, the CDR3 is TGTGCAGCAAGGGACCCTTCCTACGTTTTCTCTGGGGGATACGCGGCGTACACCGATAAACACATCTTT. Protein product: CAARDPSYVFSGGYAAYTDKHIF.

A word on this clone: This likely stems from a read error, as it lies one base from a far larger clone. Different DNA sequences within this sample yield the same CDR3. V usage is TRDV2 and J usage is TRDJ1, with 9 bases lining up with TRDD3. Germline CDR1 is GEAIGNYY and CDR2 is EKD. The length of the CDR3 is 15 residues. The CDR3 protein is CACDKPGDTTDKLIF. CDR3 nucleotides: TGTGCCTGCGACAAGCCGGGGGATACCACCGATAAACTCATCTTT.

No V gene was called here, but the J gene is TRDJ1; the D call of TRDD3 is as the table states it, not checked on the DNA. This CDR3 contains 14 residues. The CDR3 is CSGERGGYTDKLIF. The CDR3 coding sequence is TGCTCTGGGGAACGGGGAGGGTACACCGATAAACTCATCTTT.

The table lists this clone with a few counts. The protein that TCRdb holds for this DNA derives from a much larger clone and differs from the translated DNA at residue 9, which likely indicates a read error; the protein shown here is translated from the DNA. The genes are TRAV38-2/DV8 and TRDJ2; TRDD3 might be the D (6 bases). Trimming shortened V by 0 bases and J by 9 bases, and 9 bases separated the two germline ends. Germline V lookup: CDR1 TSESDYY, CDR2 QEAYKQQN. CDR3 length equals 13 residues. The DNA of the CDR3 is TGTGCTTATAGGAGCGGGGGATCCCCACAACTCTTCTTT. Translated: CAYRSGGSPQLFF. The variable domain in full, completed from reference TRAV38-2/DV8 and TRDJ2, reads AQTVTQSQPEMSVQEAETVTLSCTYDTSESDYYLFWYKQPPSRQMILVIRQEAYKQQNATENRFSVNFQKAAKSFSLKISDSQLGDAAMYFCAYRSGGSPQLFFGKGTQLIVEP.

Worth noting for this clone: A single base is all that separates this from a far larger clone, so a read error is likely. At the DNA level, this CDR3 is encoded by other sequences in the same sample as well. The chain couples TRDV2 to TRDJ3; 8 bases map to TRDD3. V shed 1 base and J 0 bases; nucleotides not matched to a gene: 10. The CDR3 sequence is 20 residues long. Germline V gene data show CDR1 as GEAIGNYY and CDR2 as EKD. The CDR3, as DNA: TGTGCCTGTGACACTGAGCGGGGGGATATCAGCTCCTGGGACACCCGACAGATGTTTTTC. It specifies CACDTERGDISSWDTRQMFF.

Concerning this clone itself: TCRdb's listed protein matches a much larger clone and diverges from this DNA's translation at residue 14, likely through a read error; the protein shown comes from the DNA. V is TRDV2 and J is TRDJ3, with 8 bases lining up with TRDD3. CDR3 size: 20 residues. From germline, CDR1 is GEAIGNYY and CDR2 EKD. Here the CDR3 reads CACDTERGDISSWGTRQMFF. The CDR3 DNA reads as TGTGCCTGTGACACCGAGCGGGGGGATATCAGCTCCTGGGGCACCCGACAGATGTTTTTC.

No V gene call was produced; the J gene was TRDJ3. There are 10 residues in the CDR3. CDR3 coding DNA: TGCTCCGGGGACACCCGACAGATGTTTTTC. This translates into CSGDTRQMFF.

For this clone: Because the CDR3's place on the DNA is in doubt, the DNA is left out and the CDR3 is given as listed by TCRdb. The chain carries TRAV29/DV5 and TRDJ2; TRDD3, the table's D call, lacks a check against the DNA. The V gene's germline CDR1 is NSMFDY and CDR2 ISSIKDK. A total of 21 residues make up the CDR3, ends included. This CDR3 reads CSVLLCSKPRLPAGVTAQLFF.

Of note for this clone: The protein in TCRdb stems from a much larger clone and differs at residue 5 from this DNA's translation, likely a read error; here the protein is translated from the DNA. The chain has TRDV2 and TRDJ3; 9 nucleotides match TRDD3. From germline, CDR1 is GEAIGNYY and CDR2 EKD. CDR3 length: 18 amino acids. V gave up 3 bases and J gave up 0 bases; unmatched junction bases: 5. The CDR3 DNA follows: TGTGCCTGTGACCCCTACTGGGGGAGCTCCTGGGACACCCGACAGATGTTTTTC. Amino acid sequence: CACDPYWGSSWDTRQMFF.

In regard to this clone: A far larger clone differs by one base, so this is likely a read error. J is TRDJ3 and V is TRDV2; 12 bases map to TRDD3. The CDR3 length is 19 residues. Germline-derived CDR1 and CDR2 are GEAIGNYY and EKD. As DNA, the CDR3 is TGTGCCTGTGACCCCATTAACTGGGGGATACCCTGGGCCACCCGACAGATGTTTTTC. It specifies CACDPINWGIPWATRQMFF.

By sample fraction, this clone is hyperexpanded. Other DNA sequences of this sample code for an identical CDR3. The rearrangement joins TRDV3 to TRDJ1, with TRDD3 identical over 11 bases. This CDR3 comprises 12 residues. Germline CDR1 is TVYSNPD and CDR2 is GDNSRS (reference sequence). V shed 4 bases, J shed 4 bases, and the junction held 2 bases outside the gene matches. The CDR3 bases are TGTGCCTATACTGGGGGATACGATAAACTCATCTTT. It encodes CAYTGGYDKLIF.

This clone came up a few times. A read error likely explains this, since a far larger clone differs by one base. The rearrangement links TRDV1 to TRDJ3; 9 bases are a match to TRDD3. Germline values: CDR1 TSWWSYY, CDR2 QGS. After removal of 4 bases from V and 5 bases from J, the junction contained 12 bases not matched to a gene. The CDR3 sequence is 19 residues long. The CDR3 here is CALGVTYWGKVRDTRQMFF. The CDR3 bases are TGTGCTCTTGGGGTAACTTACTGGGGGAAAGTCCGGGACACCCGACAGATGTTTTTC.

Regarding this clone: A read error may account for a junction end that differs from germline. The V call is TRDV1, the J call TRDJ2, with 8 positions matching TRDD3. Germline CDR1 reads TSWWSYY; CDR2 reads QGS. CDR3 size: 20 residues. The CDR3 is CAWGTRPCTGGPSLTAQLFF. CDR3 in DNA: TGCGCTTGGGGAACGCGGCCTTGTACTGGGGGCCCCTCTTTGACAGCACAACTCTTCTTT.

This clone was counted a few times. It is likely a read error: a sequence one base away is far more abundant. V usage is TRDV1 and J usage is TRDJ3, with 10 bases matching TRDD3. This CDR3 is 19 amino acids long. J lost 5 bases, V lost 4 bases, and 11 bases had no gene match. Germline V gene data show CDR1 as TSWWSYY and CDR2 as QGS. The DNA of the CDR3 is TGTGCTCTTGGGGTAACTTGCTGGGGGATAGTCCGGGACACCCGACAGATGTTTTTC. Protein: CALGVTCWGIVRDTRQMFF.